These T cell receptor beta chains were read from a single sample in a study of long-term antiretroviral therapy in people with HIV. Profiled with immunoSEQ multiplex PCR; TCRdb holds only in-frame clones, not every one. Of 40,000 to 60,000 clones in the sample, 80% to 90% were seen once. The specimen comprised unsorted PBMCs, sampled 0.8 years after starting antiretroviral therapy. The receptors come from a woman under 30 with HIV. Each CDR3 is given with its conserved first and last residue. The order of the fields is V gene, D gene, clone size, J gene, CDR3 protein, CDR3 DNA. D genes are given only for firm matches. Size tells how often a clone was seen (once, few, many) or the class of an expanded clone, and some rows leave it out.

v_call: TRBV27
d_call: TRBD1
clone_size: few
j_call: TRBJ1-2
cdr3_aa: CASSSSGTGRSYGYTF
cdr3_nt: TGTGCCAGCAGTTCCTCCGGGACAGGGAGAAGCTATGGCTACACCTTC

v_call: TRBV27
d_call: .
clone_size: .
j_call: TRBJ1-3
cdr3_aa: CASSLSDSAGNTIYF
cdr3_nt: TGTGCCAGCAGTTTATCCGACAGTGCTGGAAACACCATATATTTT

v_call: TRBV27
d_call: .
clone_size: .
j_call: TRBJ1-1
cdr3_aa: CASSFSENTEAFF
cdr3_nt: TGTGCCAGCAGTTTCTCAGAGAACACTGAAGCTTTCTTT

v_call: TRBV5-6
d_call: .
clone_size: .
j_call: TRBJ2-7
cdr3_aa: CASSFVDSRFAYEQYF
cdr3_nt: TGTGCCAGCAGCTTTGTGGACAGCCGTTTTGCCTACGAGCAGTACTTC

v_call: TRBV7-2
d_call: .
clone_size: once
j_call: TRBJ1-1
cdr3_aa: CASRISNTEAFF
cdr3_nt: TGTGCCAGCCGCATTTCGAACACTGAAGCTTTCTTT

v_call: TRBV5-1
d_call: .
clone_size: .
j_call: TRBJ1-2
cdr3_aa: CASSLAGTYGYTF
cdr3_nt: TGCGCCAGCAGCTTGGCAGGTACTTATGGCTACACCTTC

v_call: TRBV4-2
d_call: TRBD1
clone_size: .
j_call: TRBJ1-4
cdr3_aa: CASSQTGGEKLFF
cdr3_nt: TGTGCCAGCAGCCAGACAGGGGGAGAAAAACTGTTTTTT

v_call: TRBV2
d_call: .
clone_size: .
j_call: TRBJ1-5
cdr3_aa: CASIEGRVGGQPQHF
cdr3_nt: TGTGCCAGCATTGAGGGAAGAGTGGGAGGTCAGCCCCAGCATTTT

v_call: TRBV18
d_call: TRBD1
clone_size: once
j_call: TRBJ1-4
cdr3_aa: CASSQDRAEEKLFF
cdr3_nt: TGTGCCAGCTCTCAAGACAGGGCAGAGGAAAAACTGTTTTTT

v_call: TRBV15
d_call: .
clone_size: .
j_call: TRBJ1-2
cdr3_aa: CATSRDQGPSRSYTF
cdr3_nt: TGTGCCACCAGCAGAGATCAAGGCCCGAGCCGCAGCTACACCTTC

v_call: TRBV7-2
d_call: .
clone_size: .
j_call: TRBJ2-7
cdr3_aa: CASGSFGSPVEQYF
cdr3_nt: TGTGCCAGCGGTAGTTTCGGGAGTCCGGTCGAGCAGTACTTC

v_call: TRBV4-2
d_call: TRBD2
clone_size: few
j_call: TRBJ2-2
cdr3_aa: CASSQDGLAGSYTGELFF
cdr3_nt: TGTGCCAGCAGCCAAGATGGACTAGCGGGAAGCTACACCGGGGAGCTGTTTTTT

v_call: TRBV27
d_call: TRBD2
clone_size: .
j_call: TRBJ2-3
cdr3_aa: CASSSGRAGDTQYF
cdr3_nt: TGTGCCAGCAGTAGCGGGAGAGCGGGAGATACGCAGTATTTT

v_call: TRBV6-5
d_call: .
clone_size: .
j_call: TRBJ1-1
cdr3_aa: CASSYTGPTEAFF
cdr3_nt: TGTGCCAGCAGTTATACGGGCCCCACTGAAGCTTTCTTT

v_call: TRBV9
d_call: .
clone_size: .
j_call: TRBJ2-7
cdr3_aa: CASSVAQGSEQYF
cdr3_nt: TGTGCCAGCAGCGTTGCCCAGGGGAGCGAGCAGTACTTC

v_call: TRBV2
d_call: TRBD2
clone_size: .
j_call: TRBJ2-7
cdr3_aa: CASEEIRASGLPYEQYF
cdr3_nt: TGTGCCAGCGAGGAGATTAGGGCTAGCGGATTACCCTACGAGCAGTACTTC

v_call: TRBV6-1
d_call: .
clone_size: .
j_call: TRBJ1-1
cdr3_aa: CASSEEGEAFF
cdr3_nt: TGTGCCAGCAGTGAAGAGGGCGAAGCTTTCTTT

v_call: TRBV6-6
d_call: .
clone_size: .
j_call: TRBJ2-2
cdr3_aa: CASSSPESSGELFF
cdr3_nt: TGTGCCAGCAGTTCGCCAGAGAGTTCCGGGGAGCTGTTTTTT

v_call: TRBV4-1
d_call: TRBD1
clone_size: .
j_call: TRBJ2-7
cdr3_aa: CASSQGTGLYEQYF
cdr3_nt: TGCGCCAGCAGCCAGGGGACAGGACTCTACGAGCAGTACTTC

v_call: TRBV5-1
d_call: .
clone_size: .
j_call: TRBJ2-3
cdr3_aa: CASSYGGPSTDTQYF
cdr3_nt: TGCGCCAGCAGCTATGGGGGGCCTAGCACAGATACGCAGTATTTT

v_call: TRBV7-2
d_call: .
clone_size: .
j_call: TRBJ1-2
cdr3_aa: CASSLRGVDYGYTF
cdr3_nt: TGTGCCAGCAGCTTAAGGGGGGTGGACTATGGCTACACCTTC

v_call: TRBV6-5
d_call: .
clone_size: .
j_call: TRBJ1-4
cdr3_aa: CASSYSWTFIGEKLFF
cdr3_nt: TGTGCCAGCAGTTACTCCTGGACGTTCATCGGCGAAAAACTGTTTTTT

v_call: TRBV14
d_call: .
clone_size: .
j_call: TRBJ2-5
cdr3_aa: CASSQEGLWWETQYF
cdr3_nt: TGTGCCAGCAGCCAAGAGGGGCTATGGTGGGAGACCCAGTACTTC

v_call: TRBV4-3
d_call: .
clone_size: .
j_call: TRBJ1-4
cdr3_aa: CASSQLRAGSLHNEKLFF
cdr3_nt: .

v_call: TRBV6-6
d_call: .
clone_size: .
j_call: TRBJ2-7
cdr3_aa: CASSYSSRVVADEQYF
cdr3_nt: TGTGCCAGCAGTTACTCATCGAGGGTTGTGGCGGACGAGCAGTACTTC

v_call: TRBV5-5
d_call: .
clone_size: once
j_call: TRBJ2-2
cdr3_aa: CASSLSAGNTGELFF
cdr3_nt: TGTGCCAGCAGCTTATCCGCGGGGAACACCGGGGAGCTGTTTTTT

v_call: TRBV7-9
d_call: .
clone_size: .
j_call: TRBJ1-1
cdr3_aa: CASSPPRQLLEAFF
cdr3_nt: TGTGCCAGCAGCCCCCCCAGACAGCTCTTAGAAGCTTTCTTT

v_call: TRBV28
d_call: TRBD2
clone_size: medium-sized
j_call: TRBJ2-7
cdr3_aa: CASSLGFSGLEQYF
cdr3_nt: TGTGCCAGCAGTTTAGGGTTCTCGGGACTAGAGCAGTACTTC

v_call: TRBV5-4
d_call: .
clone_size: .
j_call: TRBJ2-7
cdr3_aa: CASSLSGGLGYEQYF
cdr3_nt: TGTGCCAGCAGCTTGTCCGGGGGTTTAGGATACGAGCAGTACTTC

v_call: TRBV7-6
d_call: .
clone_size: .
j_call: TRBJ2-3
cdr3_aa: CASSLSPGRTDTQYF
cdr3_nt: TGTGCCAGCAGCCTGAGCCCTGGCCGCACAGATACGCAGTATTTT

v_call: TRBV19
d_call: .
clone_size: .
j_call: TRBJ2-3
cdr3_aa: CASSMSDTQYF
cdr3_nt: TGTGCCAGTAGTATGTCAGATACGCAGTATTTT

v_call: TRBV11-2
d_call: .
clone_size: .
j_call: TRBJ2-4
cdr3_aa: CASSVRTVGKIKNIQYF
cdr3_nt: TGTGCCAGCAGCGTGAGGACCGTGGGGAAAATTAAAAACATTCAGTACTTC

v_call: TRBV7-2
d_call: .
clone_size: .
j_call: TRBJ2-1
cdr3_aa: CASSLVQRDIQQFF
cdr3_nt: TGTGCCAGCAGCTTAGTTCAACGGGACATCCAGCAGTTCTTC

v_call: TRBV10-1
d_call: TRBD2
clone_size: .
j_call: TRBJ2-2
cdr3_aa: CASSESILAGEVGTGELFF
cdr3_nt: TGCGCCAGCAGTGAGTCGATTTTAGCGGGAGAAGTGGGAACCGGGGAGCTGTTTTTT

v_call: TRBV28
d_call: .
clone_size: .
j_call: TRBJ2-5
cdr3_aa: CASSPRRETQYF
cdr3_nt: TGTGCCAGCAGTCCTCGGCGAGAGACCCAGTACTTC

v_call: TRBV11-2
d_call: .
clone_size: .
j_call: TRBJ1-2
cdr3_aa: CASSLGAGWDYGYTF
cdr3_nt: TGTGCCAGCAGCTTAGGGGCAGGGTGGGACTATGGCTACACCTTC

v_call: TRBV19
d_call: .
clone_size: once
j_call: TRBJ2-7
cdr3_aa: CASSIGTGEQYF
cdr3_nt: TGTGCCAGTAGTATAGGGACTGGCGAGCAGTACTTC

v_call: TRBV4-3
d_call: .
clone_size: .
j_call: TRBJ1-2
cdr3_aa: CASSQDMGQPNYGYTF
cdr3_nt: TGCGCCAGCAGCCAAGATATGGGCCAGCCTAACTATGGCTACACCTTC

v_call: TRBV2
d_call: .
clone_size: few
j_call: TRBJ1-3
cdr3_aa: CASSEMDSSGNTIYF
cdr3_nt: TGTGCCAGCAGTGAAATGGACAGCTCTGGAAACACCATATATTTT

v_call: TRBV7-9
d_call: .
clone_size: .
j_call: TRBJ1-4
cdr3_aa: CASSSDSWSNEKLFF
cdr3_nt: TGTGCCAGCAGCTCAGATTCTTGGAGTAATGAAAAACTGTTTTTT

v_call: TRBV29-1
d_call: .
clone_size: .
j_call: TRBJ1-4
cdr3_aa: CSVEDGTALGKLFF
cdr3_nt: TGCAGCGTTGAAGATGGAACAGCCTTGGGAAAACTGTTTTTT

v_call: TRBV28
d_call: .
clone_size: few
j_call: TRBJ2-7
cdr3_aa: CASVARATYEQYF
cdr3_nt: TGTGCCAGCGTCGCCCGGGCGACCTACGAGCAGTACTTC

v_call: TRBV7-8
d_call: .
clone_size: .
j_call: TRBJ2-5
cdr3_aa: CASSVAHF
cdr3_nt: TGTGCCAGCAGCGTCGCGCACTTC

v_call: TRBV7-9
d_call: .
clone_size: .
j_call: TRBJ2-5
cdr3_aa: CASSVIPGGQYF
cdr3_nt: TGTGCCAGCAGCGTAATCCCAGGTGGGCAGTACTTC

v_call: TRBV27
d_call: .
clone_size: .
j_call: TRBJ2-1
cdr3_aa: CASSGSLLDEQFF
cdr3_nt: TGTGCCAGCAGTGGTTCCCTTTTGGATGAGCAGTTCTTC

v_call: TRBV28
d_call: .
clone_size: .
j_call: TRBJ2-7
cdr3_aa: CASSPAGLTEQYF
cdr3_nt: TGTGCCAGCAGTCCGGCCGGTCTCACCGAGCAGTACTTC

v_call: TRBV11-3
d_call: .
clone_size: .
j_call: TRBJ2-4
cdr3_aa: CASSSLPKNIQYF
cdr3_nt: TGTGCCAGCAGCTCGCTGCCCAAAAACATTCAGTACTTC